The next 20 T cell receptor beta chains were all read from a single sample in a study of shared clonotypes between healthy human individuals (TCRdb year 2020). Library method: the immunoSEQ multiplex PCR assay. TCRdb took over this immuneACCESS table, retaining in-frame rearrangements with V and J assigned. Such tables are incomplete; in checked studies, under half of the missing clones stem from an unresolved V gene, and the remainder is unexplained. This sample comprises about 2.4 million clones, around nine tenths of them detected only once. Jointly, the top ten make up about 0.13% of the sample. The sample taken for sequencing was naive CD4+ T cells sorted from blood. Taken with the paper, the label for cell subset or site translates to: CD45RA+ positively selected. These TCRs come from a man in his late teens or twenties in good health.

On this clone: Sequence at one end of the junction differs from germline and may be a read error. The V call is TRBV6-1, the J call TRBJ2-1, with 10 nucleotides matching TRBD1. CDR1 and CDR2 (germline): MNHNS, SASEGT. The CDR3 has 15 residues. CDR3 DNA: TGTGCCAGCAGTACCGGGACAGGGGCCTACAATGAGCAGCTCTTC. Its translation is CASSTGTGAYNEQLF.

Here the CDR3 reads CASLGAGSNVLTF. Here the CDR3 DNA reads TGTGCCAGCTTGGGGGCAGGGTCCAACGTCCTGACTTTC. The chain links TRBV5-4 to TRBJ2-6; D perhaps matches TRBD1 (6 bases). The CDR3 covers 13 residues. V lost 7 bases and J lost 8, with 13 bases in between. Germline loops: CDR1 SGHNT, CDR2 YYREEE (reference sequence).

The chain joins TRBV30 to TRBJ1-5; 7 nucleotides match TRBD1. Germline values: CDR1 GTSNPN, CDR2 SVGIG (reference sequence). The CDR3 is made up of 14 amino acids. V shed 3 bases, J shed 5 bases, and the junction held 7 bases outside the gene matches. The CDR3 loop reads CAWSPGQVHQPQHF. The CDR3, as DNA: TGTGCCTGGAGCCCAGGACAGGTACATCAGCCCCAGCATTTT.

V usage is TRBV19 and J usage is TRBJ2-7; D might be TRBD1 (5 bases). The germline gives CDR1 LNHDA, CDR2 SQIVND (reference sequence). The CDR3 has 14 residues. With 0 bases removed from V and 3 bases from J, the gap between germline ends came to 9 bases. Written as DNA, the CDR3 is TGTGCCAGTAGTATAGAGGGTGACAGCTACGAGCAGTACTTC. Protein: CASSIEGDSYEQYF. The entire variable domain, with the rest obtained from reference TRBV19 and TRBJ2-7, is as follows: DGGITQSPKYLFRKEGQNVTLSCEQNLNHDAMYWYRQDPGQGLRLIYYSQIVNDFQKGDIAEGYSVSREKKESFPLTVTSAQKNPTAFYLCASSIEGDSYEQYFGPGTRLTVT.

The V call is TRBV18, the J call TRBJ2-3, with D perhaps matching TRBD2 (5 bases). With 8 bases removed from V and 4 bases from J, the gap between germline ends came to 10 bases. The CDR3 has 12 amino acids. The germline V gene has CDR1 KGHSH and CDR2 LQKENI. The CDR3 protein is CASTSLPDTQYF. CDR3 nucleotide sequence: TGTGCCAGCACTAGTCTGCCAGATACGCAGTATTTT.

This rearrangement joins TRBV7-8 to TRBJ1-2; no definite D call. The CDR3 length is 14 residues. Trimming left V 5 bases short and J 1 base short, with 11 bases between. The germline gives CDR1 SGHVS, CDR2 FQNEAQ. The CDR3: CASSPPNSNYGYTF. Here the CDR3 DNA reads TGTGCCAGCAGCCCGCCGAACAGTAACTATGGCTACACCTTC.

As regards this clone: The same CDR3 arises from other DNA sequences in this sample as well. This sequence joins TRBV18 and TRBJ2-3; D might be TRBD1 (6 bases). From germline, CDR1 is KGHSH and CDR2 LQKENI. The CDR3 covers 15 residues. V was clipped by 3 bases and J by 1 base, with 11 bases between them. CDR3 nucleotides: TGTGCCAGCTCACCGTTACAGGGTGGCACAGATACGCAGTATTTT. The encoded protein is CASSPLQGGTDTQYF.

V usage is TRBV29-1 and J usage is TRBJ1-3; no clear D. V lost 4 bases and J 2 bases, leaving 9 bases between the germline ends. Germline CDR1 reads SQVTM; CDR2 reads ANQGSEA. CDR3 length: 13 amino acids. CDR3 sequence: CSVVEAAGNTIYF. In DNA, the CDR3 is TGCAGCGTTGTTGAGGCAGCTGGAAACACCATATATTTT.

The chain carries TRBV19 and TRBJ2-1, with 14 bases fitting TRBD2. The CDR3 is 19 residues long. V lost 1 base, J lost 5 bases, and 10 bases stayed unmatched. The germline V gene encodes CDR1 LNHDA and CDR2 SQIVND (reference sequence). CDR3 protein: CASSIVGTSGSGVHNEQFF. Written as DNA, the CDR3 is TGTGCCAGTAGTATAGTCGGGACTAGCGGGAGTGGGGTACACAATGAGCAGTTCTTC.

This chain joins TRBV19 and TRBJ2-3, with TRBD1 identical over 10 bases. Unmatched junction bases numbered 8, after V lost 4 bases and J lost 4 bases. CDR1 and CDR2 from the germline V gene are LNHDA and SQIVND (reference sequence). The CDR3 consists of 16 residues. The CDR3 here is CASSTVGQGDADTQYF. The CDR3 DNA reads TGTGCCAGTAGTACCGTAGGACAGGGGGATGCAGATACGCAGTATTTT.

V gene TRBV7-6 combines with J gene TRBJ2-2; D uncertain. The V and J ends lost 1 base and 4 bases respectively, with 7 bases between them. CDR3 length: 14 residues. Germline V lookup: CDR1 SGHVS, CDR2 FNYEAQ. In nucleotides, the CDR3 is TGTGCCAGCAGCTTAGGCCAGACCACCGGGGAGCTGTTTTTT. Its protein product is CASSLGQTTGELFF. Drawing the rest from reference TRBV7-6 and TRBJ2-2, the complete variable domain is GAGVSQSPRYKVTKRGQDVALRCDPISGHVSLYWYRQALGQGPEFLTYFNYEAQQDKSGLPNDRFSAERPEGSISTLTIQRTEQRDSAMYRCASSLGQTTGELFFGEGSRLTVL.

The chain links TRBV6-5 to TRBJ2-5, with 8 bases matching TRBD2. The J call could be wrong; TRBJ2-7 is a better fit for the DNA end. CDR3 length: 14 residues. Germline V lookup: CDR1 MNHEY, CDR2 SVGAGI. CDR3 nucleotides: TGTGCCAGCAGTCCCTCCCGGGGGGGCTACGAGCAGTACTTC. This translates into CASSPSRGGYEQYF.

The CDR3 loop reads CASSPGPGGGYTF. In DNA, the CDR3 is TGTGCCAGCAGCCCGGGACCAGGAGGCGGCTACACCTTC. This chain connects TRBV7-2 to TRBJ1-2, with D possibly TRBD1 on 5 matching bases. With 5 bases removed from V and 8 bases from J, the gap between germline ends came to 15 bases. This CDR3 is built from 13 residues. Germline CDR1 SGHTA, CDR2 FQGNSA. The full variable domain, rest sourced from reference TRBV7-2 and TRBJ1-2, is GAGVSQSPSNKVTEKGKDVELRCDPISGHTALYWYRQSLGQGLEFLIYFQGNSAPDKSGLPSDRFSAERTGGSVSTLTIQRTQQEDSAVYLCASSPGPGGGYTFGSGTRLTVV.

In this sample, this clone turned up once. The chain combines TRBV4-1 with TRBJ2-5; D is perhaps TRBD2 (6 bases). Germline loops: CDR1 MGHRA, CDR2 YSYEKL. This CDR3 comprises 13 residues. V lost 0 bases and J lost 5, with 7 bases in between. Here the CDR3 DNA reads TGCGCCAGCAGCCAAGATGGGAGGGAGACCCAGTACTTC. Encoded protein: CASSQDGRETQYF.

The J gene is TRBJ2-3, the V gene TRBV19, with D perhaps matching TRBD1 or TRBD2 (6 bases each). V shed 7 bases and J shed 8 bases, with 16 bases lying between them. Germline-derived CDR1 and CDR2 are LNHDA and SQIVND (reference sequence). The CDR3 sequence is 13 residues long. The CDR3 bases are TGTGCCAGTACGGAGGGGGTTGTCGGTACGCAGTATTTT. This encodes CASTEGVVGTQYF.

The V and J genes are TRBV11-2 and TRBJ2-2, with TRBD2 matching over 9 bases. V gave up 7 bases and J gave up 5 bases; unmatched junction bases: 8. The germline gives CDR1 SGHAT, CDR2 FQNNGV. The CDR3 is 15 residues long. The CDR3 reads CASISQGLATGELFF. DNA of the CDR3: TGTGCCAGCATTTCTCAGGGACTAGCAACCGGGGAGCTGTTTTTT.

V usage is TRBV10-3 and J usage is TRBJ1-3; D perhaps matches TRBD1 (6 bases). V gave up 3 bases and J gave up 7 bases, with 16 bases separating them. The CDR3 covers 15 residues. The germline CDR1 and CDR2 sequences are ENHRY and SYGVKD. CDR3: CAISEVDRGDNTIYF. CDR3 nucleotides: TGTGCCATCAGTGAAGTGGACAGAGGGGATAACACCATATATTTT.

This clone was recorded once. The chain uses TRBV2 and TRBJ2-7; no reliable D call. The CDR3 has 14 residues. The V and J ends lost 7 bases and 0 bases respectively, with 13 bases between them. The V gene's germline CDR1 is SNHLY and CDR2 FYNNEI. The CDR3 loop reads CASTATYLSYEQYF. CDR3 sequence (DNA): TGTGCCAGCACCGCGACTTACCTCTCCTACGAGCAGTACTTC. Looking up the rest from reference TRBV2 and TRBJ2-7 gives the full variable domain: EPEVTQTPSHQVTQMGQEVILRCVPISNHLYFYWYRQILGQKVEFLVSFYNNEISEKSEIFDDQFSVERPDGSNFTLKIRSTKLEDSAMYFCASTATYLSYEQYFGPGTRLTVT.

Only one count was recorded for this clone. This chain joins TRBV19 and TRBJ1-5; D is unresolved. Looked up from germline, CDR1 is LNHDA and CDR2 is SQIVND (reference sequence). With 1 base removed from V and 7 bases from J, the gap between germline ends came to 11 bases. The CDR3 is made up of 14 amino acids. Here the CDR3 DNA reads TGTGCCAGTAGTATAGGGGTGGGATCCCAGCCCCAGCATTTT. The encoded protein is CASSIGVGSQPQHF. The entire variable domain, with the rest obtained from reference TRBV19 and TRBJ1-5, is as follows: DGGITQSPKYLFRKEGQNVTLSCEQNLNHDAMYWYRQDPGQGLRLIYYSQIVNDFQKGDIAEGYSVSREKKESFPLTVTSAQKNPTAFYLCASSIGVGSQPQHFGDGTRLSIL.

The chain joins TRBV27 to TRBJ2-7; D possibly uses TRBD1 or TRBD2 (5 bases each). The CDR3 is made up of 13 amino acids. V lost 9 bases to trimming and J lost 5 bases, with 17 bases between them. Germline CDR1 and CDR2: MNHEY and SMNVEV (reference sequence). The CDR3 DNA is TGTGCCAGGGGGGTTGGTAAATACGACGAGCAGTACTTC. Translation gives CARGVGKYDEQYF.